The clone carrying this TCR beta chain was detected a few times. Its specificity is not known. The junction departs from germline at one end; a sequencing error may be responsible. TCRdb independently ran MiXCR on the 5' RACE reads; one entry per CDR3 protein. The sample has 550,000 to 700,000 distinct CDR3 sequences; 21% are singletons. This specimen comes from a study of identical twins. The study's findings and limits: Zero-insertion analyses might be partly confounded by invariant T cells like MAIT and iNKT.

CDR3 size: 15 residues. This sample was also put to use in a study of T cells expressing NK-cell markers. That paper states: Repertoire data for TCR beta were derived from sorted T cells (CD3+CD56+NKG2C+, CD3+CD56+NKG2C- and CD3+CD56-NKG2C+).

The clonotype originates from a woman younger than 35 in good health. The rearrangement links TRBV12-3 or TRBV12-4 to TRBJ2-3, with TRBD2 as a possible D gene (5 bases). Sequencing was done on a sample of PBMCs. In nucleotides, the CDR3 is TGTACCAGCAGCCCGAGGTATTTGAGGGCAGATACGCAGTATTTT. Protein: CTSSPRYLRADTQYF.